This T cell receptor beta chain derives from a study of human T cells and chemical hapten exposure. With 4 bases removed from V and 4 bases from J, the gap between germline ends came to 14 bases. This CDR3 spans 15 amino acids. Germline assignment: CDR1 MGHRA and CDR2 YSYEKL. In its sample, this clonotype was seen many times. MiXCR was run by TCRdb on the RACE reads, yielding one entry per CDR3 protein. The repertoire holds some 36,000 distinct CDR3 sequences, approximately 7.6% seen once, with over 1% in the top ten. Time point indicated: pre-sensitization, week 0. Sample treatment: therapeutic diphenylcyclopropenone sensitization with weekly scalp DPC.

The sequence came from a woman in her forties or fifties with alopecia areata. Some clones in this sample may be carry-over from other donors' samples. The V and J genes are TRBV4-1 and TRBJ2-1; D remains ambiguous. This sample comprised whole blood, obtained in connection with sensitization to the hapten diphenylcyclopropenone (DPC). CDR3 nucleotides: TGCGCCAGCAGCCGCCAGAGTTTCCCTTACAATGAGCAGTTCTTC. It specifies CASSRQSFPYNEQFF.